A single T cell receptor (beta chain) is shown here with its context. Its antigen remains unidentified. This record belongs to a study of cytomegalovirus exposure and HLA in healthy donors. Notes on the study in general: A later analysis linked a missense DCLRE1C variant to TCR beta V- and J-gene trimming. Most of the CMV-associated TCR beta chains (in a later analysis) appeared to be HLA-restricted. Cytomegalovirus association was listed for 170 or so TCR beta chains.

V gave up 2 bases and J gave up 4 bases; unmatched junction bases: 1. Germline CDR1 is MDHEN and CDR2 is SYDVKM. CDR3 length: 13 amino acids. The PCR had 60 Vbeta and 13 Jbeta primers. Libraries were prepared by immunoSEQ multiplex PCR; TCRdb keeps only in-frame clonotypes and omits some of them. The sample lists more than 60,000 clones, nearly 80% seen once, with approximately 9% in the top ten. Each donor's status was that of a healthy bone marrow donor. The chain couples TRBV28 to TRBJ1-2; 7 bases fit TRBD1. This TCR was sampled from a woman in her 40s in good health and CMV-seropositive. Sequencing was performed on PBMCs. This CDR3 reads CASSLGTVYGYTF. The CDR3 region has the DNA TGTGCCAGCAGTTTAGGGACAGTCTATGGCTACACCTTC.